The 16 T cell receptor beta chains given below trace back to one sample, sequenced in a study of glioma-infiltrating T cells after dendritic cell vaccination. The time point is: after dendritic cell vaccination, including at tumor progression/relapse. Using immunoSEQ multiplex PCR, the repertoire was profiled, and TCRdb retains in-frame clones only, with some absent. The sample includes 91,000 or so clones, approximately 84% of them seen just once. The input for sequencing was blood, taken after dendritic cell vaccination. The receptors come from a human donor with glioblastoma.

As DNA, the CDR3 is TGTGCCAGCAGCCTAATATCCGAGCAGTTCTTC. Its protein is CASSLISEQFF. This chain uses TRBV25-1 with TRBJ2-1; D is ambiguous. The CDR3 length is 11 residues. V was pared by 6 bases and J by 10 bases, with 10 bases between. CDR1 MGHDK and CDR2 SYGVNS come from the germline V gene.

This clone was observed a few times. J is TRBJ1-2 and V is TRBV30; D unclear. The CDR3 consists of 13 residues. Germline V gene lookup returns CDR1 GTSNPN and CDR2 SVGIG (reference sequence). V lost 0 bases to trimming and J lost 4 bases, with 9 bases between them. CDR3 bases: TGTGCCTGGAGTGTTGGCAATGTCTATGGCTACACCTTC. As protein: CAWSVGNVYGYTF.

This chain links TRBV5-1 with TRBJ2-5; perhaps TRBD2 as D (7 bases). The CDR3 loop spans 15 amino acids. Between the trimmed V and J ends, which lost 0 bases and 5 bases, there was a span of 14 bases. CDR1 SGHRS and CDR2 YFSETQ come from the germline V gene. CDR3 protein: CASSLGLGGGETQYF. The CDR3, as DNA: TGCGCCAGCAGCTTGGGACTAGGGGGAGGGGAGACCCAGTACTTC. The variable domain in full, with the rest retrieved from reference TRBV5-1 and TRBJ2-5, is KAGVTQTPRYLIKTRGQQVTLSCSPISGHRSVSWYQQTPGQGLQFLFEYFSETQRNKGNFPGRFSGRQFSNSRSEMNVSTLELGDSALYLCASSLGLGGGETQYFGPGTRLLVL.

Only a few counts were recorded for this clone. The chain has TRBV27 and TRBJ2-3; tentatively, D is TRBD2 (7 bases). Per the germline V gene, CDR1 is MNHEY and CDR2 is SMNVEV (reference sequence). The CDR3 is 16 amino acids. The V end lost 7 bases, the J end lost 6 bases, and 23 bases lay between the germline ends. This CDR3 reads CASNRWPGGRTDTQYF. The DNA of the CDR3 is TGTGCCAGCAATCGGTGGCCGGGGGGCCGGACGGATACGCAGTATTTT.

This clone was detected once. This sequence joins TRBV27 and TRBJ1-2; TRBD1 matches at 7 bases. CDR3 length: 13 residues. Unmatched junction bases numbered 6, after V lost 6 bases and J lost 5 bases. Germline V CDR1 and CDR2: MNHEY, SMNVEV (reference sequence). CDR3 loop: CASRSGQAYGYTF. The CDR3 DNA is TGTGCCAGCAGAAGCGGACAGGCATATGGCTACACCTTC.

The V and J genes are TRBV7-3 and TRBJ2-7, with 7 bases lining up with TRBD2. The CDR3 runs 15 residues. Trimming took 5 bases from V and 7 from J; bases not matched to a gene: 14. CDR1 and CDR2 (germline): SGHTA, FQGTGA. The CDR3 region is CASSLLSAGVSEQYF. DNA of the CDR3: TGTGCCAGCAGCCTCCTGAGTGCGGGGGTTTCAGAGCAGTACTTC.

V usage is TRBV9 and J usage is TRBJ2-7; perhaps TRBD1 as D (6 bases). There are 14 residues in the CDR3. Germline CDR1 is SGDLS and CDR2 is YYNGEE. The V and J ends lost 4 bases and 1 base respectively, with 12 bases between them. The DNA of the CDR3 is TGTGCCAGCAGCCCCCGACAGGAATCCTACGAGCAGTACTTC. Translated, it gives CASSPRQESYEQYF.

The J gene is TRBJ2-1, the V gene TRBV6-6; D is perhaps TRBD2 (5 bases). The germline CDR1 and CDR2 sequences are MNHNY and SVGAGI (reference sequence). The CDR3 contains 15 residues. V was shortened by 7 bases and J by 5 bases, with 18 bases between the two germline ends. The CDR3 DNA follows: TGTGCCAGCACCCCGAGCGGACTCAAAAACAATGAGCAGTTCTTC. Translated, it gives CASTPSGLKNNEQFF.

This chain uses TRBV5-1 with TRBJ2-3; 10 bases align to TRBD2. Germline V gives CDR1 SGHRS, CDR2 YFSETQ. CDR3 length: 18 amino acids. V lost 3 bases and J lost 0; bases outside the gene matches: 10. In DNA form, the CDR3 reads TGCGCCAGCAGCTCAATCGGACTAGCGGAGGTAAGCACAGATACGCAGTATTTT. Its protein product is CASSSIGLAEVSTDTQYF.

V is TRBV5-4 and J is TRBJ1-1; a weak D match, TRBD1 (6 bases). The CDR3 is made up of 13 amino acids. Trimming shortened V by 4 bases and J by 7 bases, and 14 bases separated the two germline ends. The V gene's germline CDR1 is SGHNT and CDR2 YYREEE (reference sequence). CDR3 sequence: CASSRDKGGEAFF. The CDR3 nucleotides are TGTGCCAGCAGCCGGGACAAAGGGGGTGAAGCTTTCTTT.

This chain joins TRBV19 and TRBJ2-1, with 10 bases matching TRBD2. This CDR3 region has 16 residues. In germline, CDR1 is LNHDA, CDR2 SQIVND (reference sequence). V was pared by 6 bases and J by 2 bases, with 7 bases of the junction left unmatched. This chain's CDR3 is CASSPGTSEPYNEQFF. The CDR3 DNA follows: TGTGCCAGTAGCCCCGGGACTAGCGAACCCTACAATGAGCAGTTCTTC.

This chain links TRBV7-9 with TRBJ2-1; D is possibly TRBD2 (6 bases). V lost 5 bases and J lost 12, with 20 bases in between. This CDR3 comprises 14 residues. CDR1 is SEHNR and CDR2 is FQNEAQ in the germline V gene (reference sequence). CDR3 DNA sequence: TGTGCCAGCAGCACGGGGGTTAGTGTGGATGCGCAGTTCTTC. Its protein is CASSTGVSVDAQFF.

The chain uses TRBV7-3 and TRBJ1-1, with TRBD1 matching 8 bases. CDR1 is SGHTA and CDR2 is FQGTGA in the germline V gene. The V and J ends lost 5 bases and 4 bases, in that order; junction bases with no gene match: 3. The CDR3 is 13 residues long. The CDR3 DNA follows: TGTGCCAGCAGCGTCACAGGGGGCACTGAAGCTTTCTTT. Its protein is CASSVTGGTEAFF.

The V call is TRBV19, the J call TRBJ2-1; 12 positions match TRBD2. The V gene's germline CDR1 is LNHDA and CDR2 SQIVND (reference sequence). The CDR3 has 17 amino acids. V shed 6 bases and J 7 bases; nucleotides not matched to a gene: 13. The CDR3 DNA follows: TGTGCCAGTAGACCTAGGACTAGCGGGGTTGGTATGAATGAGCAGTTCTTC. Protein sequence: CASRPRTSGVGMNEQFF.

This rearrangement joins TRBV5-1 to TRBJ2-1; 9 nucleotides match TRBD1. Germline trimming cut 4 bases from V and 0 bases from J; bases unmatched to any gene: 5. The CDR3 spans 16 residues. Germline CDR1 is SGHRS and CDR2 is YFSETQ. The CDR3 sequence is CASSTGTGYSYNEQFF. Written as DNA, the CDR3 is TGCGCCAGCAGCACCGGGACAGGGTACTCCTACAATGAGCAGTTCTTC. The whole variable domain, filled in from reference TRBV5-1 and TRBJ2-1, reads KAGVTQTPRYLIKTRGQQVTLSCSPISGHRSVSWYQQTPGQGLQFLFEYFSETQRNKGNFPGRFSGRQFSNSRSEMNVSTLELGDSALYLCASSTGTGYSYNEQFFGPGTRLTVL.

J is TRBJ1-6 and V is TRBV5-1; 7 bases are shared with TRBD1. This CDR3 contains 15 residues. In germline, CDR1 is SGHRS, CDR2 YFSETQ. Trimming took 4 bases from V and 13 from J; bases not matched to a gene: 14. The CDR3 DNA reads TGCGCCAGCAGCGCCCGCCGGGACAGCCCCAGGCCCCTCCACTTT. Amino acid sequence: CASSARRDSPRPLHF.